This is a list of T cell receptor beta chains from one sample in a study of T cells in Graves' hyperthyroidism and ophthalmopathy. One entry per CDR3 protein, called by TCRdb with MiXCR from the multiplex PCR reads. This sample carries about 560,000 distinct CDR3 sequences, over 15% of them seen once, and the ten largest clones take approximately 18%. Sequencing was carried out using blood. All receptors come from a woman younger than 35 with Graves' hyperthyroidism. Both conserved end residues are part of each CDR3. D genes are given only for firm matches. Size is stated for part of the rows, as once, few or many counts, or as a class when the clone is expanded.

CASSPYRKGNTIYF,TGTGCCAGCAGTCCGTACAGAAAAGGAAACACCATATATTTT,TRBV28,few,TRBJ1-3,-
CASVGGTGGRNEQFF,TGTGCCAGCGTGGGAGGGACAGGGGGCCGGAATGAGCAGTTCTTC,TRBV28,many,TRBJ2-1,TRBD1
CSASLRGTDYGYTF,TGCAGTGCTAGCCTCCGGGGGACCGACTATGGCTACACCTTC,TRBV20-1,many,TRBJ1-2,-
CAGGTGRTYEQYF,TGTGCCGGCGGGACAGGGCGAACCTACGAGCAGTACTTC,TRBV30,many,TRBJ2-7,TRBD1
CATRKSGTGELFF,TGTGCCACCAGGAAGAGCGGCACCGGGGAGCTGTTTTTT,TRBV24-1,many,TRBJ2-2,-
CASKLAELYEQYF,TGTGCCAGCAAACTAGCGGAGCTCTACGAGCAGTACTTC,TRBV6-1,many,TRBJ2-7,TRBD2
CASSHRERGTGVDTEAFF,TGTGCCAGCAGTCACCGCGAGAGAGGGACAGGGGTGGACACTGAAGCTTTCTTT,TRBV6-2/TRBV6-3,many,TRBJ1-1,TRBD1
CASSLGGGPNTGELFF,TGTGCCAGCAGCTTAGGAGGGGGTCCGAACACCGGGGAGCTGTTTTTT,TRBV11-2,few,TRBJ2-2,-
CASSPIAGGGETQYF,TGTGCCAGCAGCCCTATAGCGGGGGGGGGCGAGACCCAGTACTTC,TRBV28,-,TRBJ2-5,TRBD2
CASSTTGFYTEAFF,TGTGCCAGCAGTACTACAGGGTTTTACACTGAAGCTTTCTTT,TRBV28,many,TRBJ1-1,-
CASSSPSGGRWETQYF,TGTGCCAGCAGTTCCCCTAGCGGGGGGCGGTGGGAGACCCAGTACTTC,TRBV6-1,many,TRBJ2-5,TRBD2
CASSTGRYTGELFF,TGTGCCAGCAGTACAGGGAGGTACACCGGGGAGCTGTTTTTT,TRBV6-1,many,TRBJ2-2,-
CASSLAALGNEQFF,TGTGCCAGCAGTTTAGCGGCCTTGGGCAATGAGCAGTTCTTC,TRBV12-3/TRBV12-4,-,TRBJ2-1,-
CASSLSLSVRSSSTDTQYF,TGTGCCAGCAGCTTAAGTCTGTCGGTCAGATCATCTAGCACAGATACGCAGTATTTT,TRBV7-9,-,TRBJ2-3,-
CASSPSGTGGLYSNQPQHF,TGTGCCAGCAGTCCCTCCGGGACAGGGGGCTTATATAGCAATCAGCCCCAGCATTTT,TRBV28,many,TRBJ1-5,TRBD1
CASSDGADGTDTQYF,TGTGCCAGCAGTGACGGGGCCGACGGCACAGATACGCAGTATTTT,TRBV25-1,-,TRBJ2-3,-
CSALLTSGGRGYTF,TGCAGTGCCCTACTTACTTCAGGGGGCCGGGGCTACACCTTC,TRBV20-1,few,TRBJ1-2,TRBD1
CASSPLTEAGNSYEQYF,TGTGCCAGCTCACCCCTGACAGAAGCGGGGAACTCCTACGAGCAGTACTTC,TRBV18,-,TRBJ2-7,TRBD2
CSVGQGVGQPQHF,TGCAGCGTTGGACAGGGGGTCGGTCAGCCCCAGCATTTT,TRBV29-1,many,TRBJ1-5,TRBD1
CASSLTGGEQYF,TGCGCCAGCAGCTTGACAGGGGGCGAGCAGTACTTC,TRBV5-1,many,TRBJ2-7,TRBD1
CSARVLAGGHTGELFF,TGCAGTGCTAGAGTACTAGCGGGGGGGCACACCGGGGAGCTGTTTTTT,TRBV20-1,-,TRBJ2-2,TRBD2
CASSLVGGTFTEAFF,TGTGCCAGCAGCTTAGTAGGGGGAACCTTCACTGAAGCTTTCTTT,TRBV11-3,many,TRBJ1-1,-
CASSLEAGYGYTF,TGCGCCAGCAGCTTGGAAGCCGGCTATGGCTACACCTTC,TRBV5-1,many,TRBJ1-2,-
CASSFWTGAQTFTATNEKLFF,TGTGCCAGCAGTTTTTGGACAGGGGCCCAAACTTTCACCGCAACTAATGAAAAACTGTTTTTT,TRBV28,many,TRBJ1-4,TRBD1
CASTFSERAYNEQFF,TGTGCCAGCACCTTTAGCGAAAGGGCCTACAATGAGCAGTTCTTC,TRBV28,-,TRBJ2-1,-
CASSYWPKRTQETQYF,TGTGCCAGCAGTTACTGGCCGAAAAGAACCCAAGAGACCCAGTACTTC,TRBV6-2/TRBV6-3,few,TRBJ2-5,-
CAFLGEGTGELFF,TGTGCCTTTCTGGGGGAGGGGACCGGGGAGCTGTTTTTT,TRBV12-3/TRBV12-4,few,TRBJ2-2,TRBD2
CSVGVAGQGVNSPLHF,TGCAGTGTGGGGGTAGCTGGACAGGGAGTAAATTCACCCCTCCACTTT,TRBV20-1,few,TRBJ1-6,TRBD1
CASTDRSGANVLTF,TGTGCCAGCACCGACCGCTCTGGGGCCAACGTCCTGACTTTC,TRBV6-1,-,TRBJ2-6,-
CASSFRRPGFGNTIYF,TGTGCCAGCAGTTTTCGCCGCCCGGGGTTTGGAAACACCATATATTTT,TRBV27,-,TRBJ1-3,-
CASSLVLMNTEAFF,TGTGCCAGCAGCTTAGTCCTGATGAACACTGAAGCTTTCTTT,TRBV7-9,many,TRBJ1-1,-
CASSPSRGGNNEQFF,TGTGCCAGCTCACCAAGCCGGGGGGGCAACAATGAGCAGTTCTTC,TRBV18,many,TRBJ2-1,TRBD2
CASSRALGPYEQYF,TGTGCCAGCAGCCGCGCCTTGGGCCCCTACGAGCAGTACTTC,TRBV6-1,many,TRBJ2-7,-
CASSPHPGQIYGNTF,TGTGCCAGCAGCCCCCATCCGGGACAGATCTATGGCAACACCTTC,TRBV7-2,-,TRBJ1-2,TRBD1
CSSRDRGSYGYTF,TGCAGCAGCCGGGACAGGGGAAGCTATGGCTACACCTTC,TRBV29-1,few,TRBJ1-2,TRBD1
CASSRGGKNTEAFF,TGCGCCAGCAGCCGGGGAGGCAAGAACACTGAAGCTTTCTTT,TRBV4-3,few,TRBJ1-1,-
CASSPTQWHPTSLYNEQFF,TGTGCCAGCAGTCCTACCCAGTGGCACCCCACCTCGCTCTACAATGAGCAGTTCTTC,TRBV28,many,TRBJ2-1,-
CASSLYMENNSPLHF,TGCGCCAGCAGCTTGTATATGGAGAATAATTCACCCCTCCACTTT,TRBV5-1,-,TRBJ1-6,-
CATSREGASSGNTIYF,TGTGCCACCAGCAGAGAGGGGGCCAGCTCTGGAAACACCATATATTTT,TRBV15,few,TRBJ1-3,-
CASGTLAYEQYF,TGCGCCAGCGGGACGTTAGCCTACGAGCAGTACTTC,TRBV10-1,-,TRBJ2-7,-
CSASGGAQETQYF,TGCAGTGCTAGTGGGGGGGCCCAAGAGACCCAGTACTTC,TRBV20-1,many,TRBJ2-5,-
CASSEIGQANEKLFF,TGTGCCAGCAGTGAAATTGGACAGGCCAATGAAAAACTGTTTTTT,TRBV2,-,TRBJ1-4,TRBD1
CASSYGTWREQFF,TGTGCCAGCAGTTACGGGACTTGGCGGGAGCAGTTCTTC,TRBV6-5,-,TRBJ2-1,-
CASSLARGEQFF,TGTGCCAGCAGCTTAGCGAGGGGGGAGCAGTTCTTC,TRBV7-6,-,TRBJ2-1,-
CSASRDNSNQPQHF,TGCAGTGCTAGCCGGGACAACTCCAATCAGCCCCAGCATTTT,TRBV20-1,many,TRBJ1-5,-
CASSRDSRSYEQYF,TGCGCCAGCAGCCGGGACTCCCGCTCCTACGAGCAGTACTTC,TRBV5-1,many,TRBJ2-7,-
CASSFLTVKNTEAFF,TGTGCCAGCAGCTTTTTGACAGTTAAGAACACTGAAGCTTTCTTT,TRBV5-6,many,TRBJ1-1,-
CASSTGQGSGYGYTF,TGTGCCAGCAGCACGGGACAGGGGTCTGGCTATGGCTACACCTTC,TRBV9,-,TRBJ1-2,TRBD1
CASSESQGYGTDTQYF,TGTGCCAGCAGTGAATCTCAGGGGTACGGGACAGATACGCAGTATTTT,TRBV25-1,-,TRBJ2-3,-
CAISESGYYGYTF,TGTGCCATCAGTGAGTCTGGGTACTATGGCTACACCTTC,TRBV10-3,-,TRBJ1-2,-
CASSPSSYNEQFF,TGTGCCAGCAGTCCGAGCTCCTACAATGAGCAGTTCTTC,TRBV28,many,TRBJ2-1,-
CASSQATGGHSTEAFF,TGTGCCAGCAGCCAAGCAACCGGGGGGCACTCCACTGAAGCTTTCTTT,TRBV3-1,few,TRBJ1-1,-
CASSIKRLALTYNEQFF,TGTGCCAGCAGTATAAAGCGACTAGCGTTAACTTACAATGAGCAGTTCTTC,TRBV28,many,TRBJ2-1,TRBD2